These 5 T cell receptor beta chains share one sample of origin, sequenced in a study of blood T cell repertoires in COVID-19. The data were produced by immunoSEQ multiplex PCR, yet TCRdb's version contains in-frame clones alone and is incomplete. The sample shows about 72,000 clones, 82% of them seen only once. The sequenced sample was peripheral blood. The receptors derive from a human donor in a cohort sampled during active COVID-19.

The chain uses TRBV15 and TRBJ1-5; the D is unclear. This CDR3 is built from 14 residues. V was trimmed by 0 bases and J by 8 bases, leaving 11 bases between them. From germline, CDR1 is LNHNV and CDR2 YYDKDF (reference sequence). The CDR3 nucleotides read TGTGCCACCAGCAGAGATTTTACTCCTGAGCCCCAGCATTTT. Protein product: CATSRDFTPEPQHF.

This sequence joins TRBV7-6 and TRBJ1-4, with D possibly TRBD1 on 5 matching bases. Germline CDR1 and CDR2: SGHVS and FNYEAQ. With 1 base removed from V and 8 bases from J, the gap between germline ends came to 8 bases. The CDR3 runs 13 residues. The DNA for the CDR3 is TGTGCCAGCAGCTTAGTCGGACAAGAAAAACTGTTTTTT. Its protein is CASSLVGQEKLFF.

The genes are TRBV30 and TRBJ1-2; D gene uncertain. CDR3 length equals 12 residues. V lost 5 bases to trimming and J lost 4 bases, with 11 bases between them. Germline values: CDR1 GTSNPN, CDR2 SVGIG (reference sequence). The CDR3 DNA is TGTGCCTGGTACCACCCTAGCTATGGCTACACCTTC. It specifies CAWYHPSYGYTF.

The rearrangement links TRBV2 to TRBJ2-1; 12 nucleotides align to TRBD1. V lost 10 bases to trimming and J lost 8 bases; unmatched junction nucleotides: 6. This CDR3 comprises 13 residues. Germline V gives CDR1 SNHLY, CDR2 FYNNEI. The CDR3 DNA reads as TGTGCCACCCCGGGACAGGGGGCCGATGAGCAGTTCTTC. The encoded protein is CATPGQGADEQFF.

In DNA form, the CDR3 reads TGCAGCGTTGAACAGCGGAACACTGAAGCTTTCTTT. This gives the protein CSVEQRNTEAFF. The V gene is TRBV29-1, the J gene TRBJ1-1; no reliable D call. The germline V gene encodes CDR1 SQVTM and CDR2 ANQGSEA. V lost 2 bases and J 1 base, leaving 5 bases between the germline ends. CDR3 length: 12 amino acids.